Each of the 5 T cell receptor beta chains below was sequenced from the same sample in a study of T cell repertoires in cytomegalovirus infection. In TCRdb, the reads were re-called with MiXCR into one record per CDR3 protein. Counted here are 680,000 or so distinct CDR3 sequences, 35% to 45% occurring once; the ten biggest clones make up under 3%. Sequences were obtained from PBMCs. These receptors were collected from a human donor in good health (CMV status not recorded). Some clones in this sample may be carry-over from other donors' samples.

J is TRBJ2-7 and V is TRBV28; 10 bases are a match to TRBD1. This CDR3 is built from 15 residues. Germline lookup yields CDR1 MDHEN and CDR2 SYDVKM. V dropped 3 bases and J dropped 6; count of bases not matched to a gene: 8. The CDR3 loop reads CASSFPGTGVSEQYF. As DNA, the CDR3 is TGTGCCAGCAGTTTTCCCGGGACAGGGGTTTCCGAGCAGTACTTC.

The chain joins TRBV27 to TRBJ2-7; the D is unclear. Trimming took 4 bases from V and 7 from J, leaving 14 bases between them. There are 13 residues in the CDR3. CDR1 and CDR2 (germline): MNHEY, SMNVEV (reference sequence). The CDR3 region has the DNA TGTGCCAGCAGTTCATCGGGCCTGGGGGAGCAGTACTTC. This codes for CASSSSGLGEQYF.

Notes on this clonotype: Mismatch with germline at one junction end may stem from a read error. The rearrangement links TRBV6-5 to TRBJ1-6, with 7 bases identical to TRBD1. The CDR3 length is 16 residues. Germline loops: CDR1 MNHEY, CDR2 SVGAGI. The CDR3 sequence is CASRSTGQPYHSPLHF. The CDR3 DNA follows: TGTGCCAGCAGGTCGACAGGGCAACCCTATCATTCACCCCTCCACTTT.

V is TRBV12-3 or TRBV12-4 and J is TRBJ1-1; 8 positions match TRBD1. The CDR3 length is 14 residues. V lost 2 bases, J lost 6 bases, and 5 bases stayed unmatched. The CDR3 DNA follows: TGTGCCAGCAGTTTACAGGGGGCTTGGTCTGAAGCTTTCTTT. Protein: CASSLQGAWSEAFF.

With respect to this clonotype: This sequence may be a read error, since a much larger clone differs from it by one base. The J gene is TRBJ2-7, the V gene TRBV28; D unresolved. The CDR3 spans 11 residues. Looked up from germline, CDR1 is MDHEN and CDR2 is SYDVKM. Trimming took off 6 bases at V and 3 bases at J, with 6 bases between the two ends. CDR3: CASRTYYEQYF. DNA of the CDR3: TGTGCCAGCAGGACTTACTACGAGCAGTACTTC.